These 16 T cell receptor beta chains were sequenced from one sample in a study of T cell changes during pregnancy in multiple sclerosis. The data were produced by immunoSEQ multiplex PCR, yet TCRdb's version contains in-frame clones alone and is incomplete. Of around 60,000 clones listed, roughly 87% are singletons. The material sequenced was peripheral blood, taken in the first trimester of pregnancy. The receptors derive from a female donor with multiple sclerosis, enrolled in a pregnancy study.

The J gene is TRBJ2-1, the V gene TRBV7-2; 10 positions match TRBD2. V shed 5 bases and J 4 bases; nucleotides not matched to a gene: 5. Germline V gene sequence: CDR1 SGHTA, CDR2 FQGNSA. This CDR3 contains 15 residues. The CDR3 nucleotides are TGTGCCAGCAGCGACACTAGCGGGAATTACAATGAGCAGTTCTTC. Amino acids: CASSDTSGNYNEQFF.

The genes are TRBV7-3 and TRBJ2-1, with a tentative D call TRBD2 (5 bases). There are 14 residues in the CDR3. Deletions cut 4 bases from V and 9 bases from J, with 16 bases between. Germline V gene lookup returns CDR1 SGHTA and CDR2 FQGTGA. CDR3 nucleotides: TGTGCCAGCAGCTCAGACCGTAGCGTGGCTGAGCAGTTCTTC. This translates into CASSSDRSVAEQFF.

The chain is built from TRBV4-1 and TRBJ2-7; TRBD2 matches 7 bases. This CDR3 has 17 residues. With 0 bases clipped from V and 4 bases from J, the junction kept 12 bases outside the gene matches. Looked up from germline, CDR1 is MGHRA and CDR2 is YSYEKL. CDR3: CASSQEGLGLAAYEQYF. The CDR3 nucleotides read TGCGCCAGCAGCCAAGAAGGTCTGGGCCTAGCGGCTTACGAGCAGTACTTC.

This clone was counted a single time. The chain links TRBV27 to TRBJ1-2; D is unclear. The V gene's germline CDR1 is MNHEY and CDR2 SMNVEV (reference sequence). V gave up 3 bases and J gave up 8 bases, with 13 bases separating them. This CDR3 is built from 13 residues. In DNA, the CDR3 is TGTGCCAGCAGTTTCTCTTTGAGAGGGGGCTACACCTTC. Its protein product is CASSFSLRGGYTF.

This chain links TRBV4-1 with TRBJ2-2; 10 nucleotides match TRBD1. The CDR3 covers 13 residues. V was pared by 10 bases and J by 6 bases, with 5 bases of the junction left unmatched. CDR1 is MGHRA and CDR2 is YSYEKL in the germline V gene. In DNA, the CDR3 is TGCGCCACCCGAGGACAGGGGGCCGGGGAGCTGTTTTTT. Amino acids: CATRGQGAGELFF.

This chain links TRBV4-1 with TRBJ2-2, with 9 bases that match TRBD1. This CDR3 spans 16 amino acids. From germline, CDR1 is MGHRA and CDR2 YSYEKL. With V trimmed by 4 bases and J by 6 bases, 9 bases remained unmatched. The CDR3 region has the DNA TGCGCCAGCAGCCTTATTCAGACAGGGGGGCCCGGGGAGCTGTTTTTT. This gives the protein CASSLIQTGGPGELFF.

J is TRBJ2-1 and V is TRBV10-3; 11 bases agree with TRBD2. Germline V CDR1 and CDR2: ENHRY, SYGVKD. The CDR3 length is 15 residues. V lost 6 bases to trimming and J lost 2 bases; unmatched junction nucleotides: 3. The CDR3 nucleotides are TGTGCCATCAGCCTAGCGGGAGGCCCCTACAATGAGCAGTTCTTC. Its translation is CAISLAGGPYNEQFF.

This chain uses TRBV2 with TRBJ2-7, with TRBD1 matching 9 bases. CDR1 is SNHLY, CDR2 FYNNEI, per germline. The CDR3 loop spans 14 amino acids. Trimming removed 4 bases from V and 2 bases from J; junction bases left unmatched: 3. CDR3 sequence: CASSGQGGAYEQYF. CDR3 bases: TGTGCCAGCAGTGGACAGGGGGGAGCCTACGAGCAGTACTTC.

Worth noting for this clone: One end of the junction does not line up with germline, which may come from a read error. V gene TRBV10-1 combines with J gene TRBJ1-5; D ambiguous. CDR3 size: 13 residues. Germline V gene lookup returns CDR1 WNHNN and CDR2 SYGVQD (reference sequence). CDR3 bases: TGCGCCAGCAGTGAGTCGGTAGAGGGCCCCACTGGTTTT. Amino acids: CASSESVEGPTGF.

The rearrangement joins TRBV5-4 to TRBJ2-2, with unresolved D. CDR3 length equals 13 residues. Germline loops: CDR1 SGHNT, CDR2 YYREEE (reference sequence). The germline V and J ends were trimmed by 0 bases and 6 bases, with 6 bases remaining between them. The CDR3 loop reads CASSLESAGELFF. DNA of the CDR3: TGTGCCAGCAGCTTGGAAAGCGCCGGGGAGCTGTTTTTT.

The rearrangement joins TRBV5-4 to TRBJ2-5, with TRBD2 as a possible D gene (7 bases). The CDR3 length is 18 residues. Germline V gene lookup returns CDR1 SGHNT and CDR2 YYREEE (reference sequence). The V end was cut by 4 bases, the J end by 5 bases, with 27 bases between. CDR3 residues: CASSAGALAAGRGETQYF. The CDR3 DNA sequence: TGTGCCAGCAGCGCCGGCGCTCTAGCGGCAGGGAGGGGGGAGACCCAGTACTTC. The variable domain in full, completed from reference TRBV5-4 and TRBJ2-5, reads ETGVTQSPTHLIKTRGQQVTLRCSSQSGHNTVSWYQQALGQGPQFIFQYYREEENGRGNFPPRFSGLQFPNYSSELNVNALELDDSALYLCASSAGALAAGRGETQYFGPGTRLLVL.

V gene TRBV10-2 combines with J gene TRBJ2-7; 8 bases fit TRBD2. With V trimmed by 3 bases and J by 2 bases, 6 bases remained unmatched. The CDR3 spans 15 residues. Germline assignment: CDR1 WSHSY and CDR2 SAAADI. CDR3 region: CASSEGLAGPYEQYF. The CDR3 DNA follows: TGCGCCAGCAGTGAAGGGCTAGCGGGCCCCTACGAGCAGTACTTC.

This sequence joins TRBV6-5 and TRBJ1-1, with 12 bases fitting TRBD1. The junction had 11 bases not matched to a gene; V was cut back by 11 bases and J by 4 bases. Germline-derived CDR1 and CDR2 are MNHEY and SVGAGI. The CDR3 runs to 15 residues. The chain's CDR3 is CASTGTGGESTEAFF. Written as DNA, the CDR3 is TGTGCCTCTACAGGGACAGGGGGCGAGAGCACTGAAGCTTTCTTT.

This CDR3 reads CASSPRGDGWVQVQETQYF. Written as DNA, the CDR3 is TGTGCCAGCAGTCCCCGGGGGGACGGTTGGGTTCAGGTCCAAGAGACCCAGTACTTC. V gene TRBV28 combines with J gene TRBJ2-5; 7 bases line up with TRBD2. This CDR3 is built from 19 residues. Trimming removed 5 bases from V and 1 base from J; junction bases left unmatched: 19. The germline gives CDR1 MDHEN, CDR2 SYDVKM. The whole variable domain, remainder taken from reference TRBV28 and TRBJ2-5, is DVKVTQSSRYLVKRTGEKVFLECVQDMDHENMFWYRQDPGLGLRLIYFSYDVKMKEKGDIPEGYSVSREKKERFSLILESASTNQTSMYLCASSPRGDGWVQVQETQYFGPGTRLLVL.

The count of this clone is one. The chain recombines TRBV5-1 with TRBJ2-7; possibly TRBD2 for D (6 bases). Deletions cut 1 base from V and 2 bases from J, with 13 bases between. The CDR3 extends over 15 amino acids. CDR1 and CDR2 from the germline V gene are SGHRS and YFSETQ. In DNA form, the CDR3 reads TGCGCCAGCAGCTTGTCGGGAGCGGGTACCTACGAGCAGTACTTC. Its protein is CASSLSGAGTYEQYF.

The chain uses TRBV9 and TRBJ2-1; 10 bases line up with TRBD2. The V and J ends lost 5 bases and 9 bases, in that order; junction bases with no gene match: 11. The CDR3 extends over 15 amino acids. Germline CDR1 SGDLS, CDR2 YYNGEE. CDR3: CASRREAGGRGEQFF. The CDR3, as DNA: TGTGCCAGCAGACGAGAAGCGGGAGGGCGGGGTGAGCAGTTCTTC.